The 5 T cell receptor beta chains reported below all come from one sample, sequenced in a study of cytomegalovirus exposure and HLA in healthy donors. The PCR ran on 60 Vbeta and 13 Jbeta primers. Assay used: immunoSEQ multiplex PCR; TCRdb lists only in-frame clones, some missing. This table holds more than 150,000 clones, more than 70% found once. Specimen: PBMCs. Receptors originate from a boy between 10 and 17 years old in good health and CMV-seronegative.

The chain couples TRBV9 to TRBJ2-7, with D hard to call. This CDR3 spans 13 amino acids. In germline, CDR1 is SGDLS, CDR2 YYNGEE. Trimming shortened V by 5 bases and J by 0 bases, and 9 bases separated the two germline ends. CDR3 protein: CASSPRSSYEQYF. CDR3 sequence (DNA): TGTGCCAGCAGTCCGAGAAGCTCCTACGAGCAGTACTTC.

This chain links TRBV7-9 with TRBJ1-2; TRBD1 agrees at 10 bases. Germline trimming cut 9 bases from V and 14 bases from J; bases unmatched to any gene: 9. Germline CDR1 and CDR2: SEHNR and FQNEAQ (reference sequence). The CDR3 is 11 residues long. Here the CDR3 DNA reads TGTGCCAGTGGACAGGGGGACTCGAAAACCTTC. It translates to CASGQGDSKTF.

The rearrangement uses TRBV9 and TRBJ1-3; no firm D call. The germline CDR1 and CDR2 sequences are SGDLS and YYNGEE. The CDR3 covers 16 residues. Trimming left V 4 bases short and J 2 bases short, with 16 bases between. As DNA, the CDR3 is TGTGCCAGCAGCCTACAAGACTTTATCCCTGGAAACACCATATATTTT. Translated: CASSLQDFIPGNTIYF.

The CDR3 here is CATTGGGGYTF. The CDR3 DNA reads TGTGCCACGACAGGGGGTGGTGGCTACACCTTC. This chain connects TRBV7-9 to TRBJ1-2; 9 bases match TRBD1. V was pared by 10 bases and J by 7 bases, with 4 bases of the junction left unmatched. The CDR3 covers 11 residues. Germline assignment: CDR1 SEHNR and CDR2 FQNEAQ (reference sequence).

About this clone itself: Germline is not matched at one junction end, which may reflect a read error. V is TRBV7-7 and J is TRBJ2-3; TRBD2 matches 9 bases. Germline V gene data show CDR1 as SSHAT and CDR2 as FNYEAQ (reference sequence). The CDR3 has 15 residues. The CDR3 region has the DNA TGTGCTAGCAGCTTACAGCGGGGGGGCACAGATACGCAGTATTTT. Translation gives CASSLQRGGTDTQYF.